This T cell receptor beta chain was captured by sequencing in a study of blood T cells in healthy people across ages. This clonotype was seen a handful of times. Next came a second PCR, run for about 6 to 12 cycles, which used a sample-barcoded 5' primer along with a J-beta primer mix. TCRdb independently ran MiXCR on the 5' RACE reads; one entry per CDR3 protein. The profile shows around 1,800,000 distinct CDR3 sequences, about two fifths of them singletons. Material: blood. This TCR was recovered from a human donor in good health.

In DNA, the CDR3 is TGTGCCAGCAGTTTGCTAGGGGCACCCCAAGACTACGAGCAGTACTTC. As protein: CASSLLGAPQDYEQYF. The rearrangement links TRBV12-3 or TRBV12-4 to TRBJ2-7; possibly TRBD1 for D (5 bases). V lost 3 bases to trimming and J lost 3 bases, with 18 bases between them. This CDR3 is 16 amino acids long.